The source of this TCR beta chain is a study of blood T cell repertoires in COVID-19. The assay was immunoSEQ multiplex PCR, and TCRdb's table has in-frame clones only and misses some. The top ten hold about 6% of the sample, which has a few hundred thousand clones, roughly 85% seen once. With V trimmed by 4 bases and J by 2 bases, 10 bases remained unmatched. Germline assignment: CDR1 GTSNPN and CDR2 SVGIG (reference sequence). CDR3 length equals 15 residues. Donors in Cohort 3 who had recovered were those with two negative PCRs, healthcare professional clearance, or resolution of their symptoms. Sequencing was carried out using PBMCs or T cells enriched from blood (not recorded which). The clonotype comes from a woman aged 40 to 55 who had recovered from COVID-19. The rearrangement joins TRBV30 to TRBJ2-7; 8 bases map to TRBD1. The CDR3 protein is CAWTSFRDRPYEQYF. The CDR3, as DNA: TGTGCCTGGACTTCCTTCCGGGACAGGCCCTACGAGCAGTACTTC.